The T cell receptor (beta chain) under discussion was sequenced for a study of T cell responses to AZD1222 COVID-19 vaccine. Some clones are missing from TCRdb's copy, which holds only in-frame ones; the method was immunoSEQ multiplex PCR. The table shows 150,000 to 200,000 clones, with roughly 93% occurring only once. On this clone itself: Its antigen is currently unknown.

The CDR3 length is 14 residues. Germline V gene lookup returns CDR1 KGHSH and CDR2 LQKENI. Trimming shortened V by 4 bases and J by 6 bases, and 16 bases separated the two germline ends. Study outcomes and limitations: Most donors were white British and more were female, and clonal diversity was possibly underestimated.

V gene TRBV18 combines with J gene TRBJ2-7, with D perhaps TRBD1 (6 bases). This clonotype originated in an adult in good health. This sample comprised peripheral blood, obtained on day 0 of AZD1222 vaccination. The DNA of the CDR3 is TGTGCCAGCTCACTGACCCGGGACACGGGCGAGCAGTACTTC. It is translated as CASSLTRDTGEQYF.